This TCR beta chain was obtained from a study of blood T cell repertoires in COVID-19. Background on the study: PBMCs, B-cell-depleted T cells, or T cells were the source of the cDNA or gDNA that made up the material.

TCRdb keeps only in-frame clones here, not all; method: immunoSEQ multiplex PCR. Among around 150,000 clones listed, 65% to 85% were seen once. Germline CDR1 and CDR2: MNHEY and SMNVEV (reference sequence). CDR3 length: 14 residues. V shed 3 bases, J shed 5 bases, and the junction held 4 bases outside the gene matches. This clonotype was obtained from an elderly woman with acute or convalescent COVID-19. Input material: peripheral blood. The chain couples TRBV27 to TRBJ1-1, with 9 bases matching TRBD1. The CDR3: CASSFGQGWTEAFF. CDR3 nucleotides: TGTGCCAGCAGTTTTGGACAGGGGTGGACTGAAGCTTTCTTT.